These 10 T cell receptor beta chains were sequenced from one sample in a study of tissue T cells after allogeneic stem cell transplantation. TCRdb's table, derived via immunoSEQ multiplex PCR, lists solely in-frame clones and lacks some. The repertoire has about 26,000 clones, roughly nine tenths of them found once; the top ten carry 2% to 2.5%. Sequencing was performed on blood, taken before transplantation. These receptor sequences come from a male donor aged 60 or older who later had graft-versus-host disease after an allogeneic stem cell transplant.

The chain employs TRBV29-1 and TRBJ2-3, with TRBD1 matching 8 bases. J lost 4 bases, V lost 6 bases, and 9 bases had no gene match. This CDR3 contains 14 residues. Germline lookup yields CDR1 SQVTM and CDR2 ANQGSEA. In DNA form, the CDR3 reads TGCAGCGTGGGGTGGACAGGGTCCCCAGATACGCAGTATTTT. Its translation: CSVGWTGSPDTQYF.

The chain is built from TRBV6-5 and TRBJ2-5; D unresolved. V lost 11 bases, J lost 4 bases, and 14 bases lay in between. CDR1 MNHEY and CDR2 SVGAGI come from the germline V gene. This CDR3 has 12 residues. For the CDR3, the DNA is TGTGCCCTAAGGCAGTTGGCAGAGACCCAGTACTTC. This encodes CALRQLAETQYF.

This clone has just one count. The chain combines TRBV7-9 with TRBJ2-2, with a tentative D call TRBD2 (5 bases). Deletions cut 5 bases from V and 6 bases from J, with 22 bases between. CDR1 SEHNR and CDR2 FQNEAQ come from the germline V gene (reference sequence). This CDR3 contains 17 residues. The CDR3 DNA sequence: TGTGCCAGCAGCCCGGGGTTCGGAGGTCTTGTAGCCGGGGAGCTGTTTTTT. Amino acids: CASSPGFGGLVAGELFF.

The chain couples TRBV5-1 to TRBJ1-4; 11 nucleotides align to TRBD1. Germline lookup yields CDR1 SGHRS and CDR2 YFSETQ. The CDR3 runs 16 residues. V shed 4 bases and J 8 bases; nucleotides not matched to a gene: 10. Here the CDR3 DNA reads TGCGCCAGCAGCCGGACAGGGGGCGCGATTGGAGAAAAACTGTTTTTT. Its translation is CASSRTGGAIGEKLFF.

This sequence joins TRBV30 and TRBJ1-1, with 7 bases fitting TRBD1. Trimming took 5 bases from V and 1 from J; bases not matched to a gene: 4. This CDR3 region has 13 residues. Germline V gene lookup returns CDR1 GTSNPN and CDR2 SVGIG (reference sequence). CDR3 sequence (DNA): TGTGCCTGGTCAGGGGGTTCGAACACTGAAGCTTTCTTT. It is translated as CAWSGGSNTEAFF.

The gene calls are TRBV10-3 and TRBJ2-1, with 7 bases aligning to TRBD1. This CDR3 has 14 residues. V lost 4 bases, J lost 7 bases, and 7 bases stayed unmatched. Germline V gene sequence: CDR1 ENHRY, CDR2 SYGVKD. The CDR3 coding sequence is TGTGCCATCAGTGGGGGTGCAGGGGGTAATGAGCAGTTCTTC. Amino acids: CAISGGAGGNEQFF.

V and J are TRBV3-1 (or the pseudogene TRBV3-2) and TRBJ1-2; TRBD1 matches 9 bases. V dropped 4 bases and J dropped 4; count of bases not matched to a gene: 1. This CDR3 comprises 13 residues. Germline values: CDR1 LGHDT, CDR2 YNNKEL (reference sequence). The CDR3 protein is CASSPTGGYGYTF. The DNA of the CDR3 is TGTGCCAGCAGCCCGACAGGGGGCTATGGCTACACCTTC.

The rearrangement joins TRBV30 to TRBJ1-1; TRBD1 aligns across 7 bases. The trim removed 3 bases at V and 11 bases at J, leaving 12 bases unmatched. This CDR3 region has 13 residues. In germline, CDR1 is GTSNPN, CDR2 SVGIG (reference sequence). CDR3 DNA: TGTGCCTGGAGCAAGGACAGGTCGGTCGGGGCTTTCTTT. Its translation: CAWSKDRSVGAFF.

The chain recombines TRBV2 with TRBJ2-7; either TRBD1 or TRBD2 may fit D (5 bases each). This CDR3 is built from 15 residues. Looked up from germline, CDR1 is SNHLY and CDR2 is FYNNEI. V was clipped by 7 bases and J by 6 bases, with 22 bases between them. The CDR3 nucleotides read TGTGCCAGCACAGGGAGTGGCTCCGTTGTGGCCGAGCAGTACTTC. Encoded protein: CASTGSGSVVAEQYF.

V usage is TRBV6-5 and J usage is TRBJ2-5; 8 bases match TRBD2. J was trimmed by 2 bases and V by 6 bases; bases with no gene match: 5. Germline V lookup: CDR1 MNHEY, CDR2 SVGAGI. The CDR3 totals 14 residues. The CDR3 protein is CASRLTGGQETQYF. The CDR3 DNA follows: TGTGCCAGCAGGCTGACGGGGGGGCAAGAGACCCAGTACTTC.